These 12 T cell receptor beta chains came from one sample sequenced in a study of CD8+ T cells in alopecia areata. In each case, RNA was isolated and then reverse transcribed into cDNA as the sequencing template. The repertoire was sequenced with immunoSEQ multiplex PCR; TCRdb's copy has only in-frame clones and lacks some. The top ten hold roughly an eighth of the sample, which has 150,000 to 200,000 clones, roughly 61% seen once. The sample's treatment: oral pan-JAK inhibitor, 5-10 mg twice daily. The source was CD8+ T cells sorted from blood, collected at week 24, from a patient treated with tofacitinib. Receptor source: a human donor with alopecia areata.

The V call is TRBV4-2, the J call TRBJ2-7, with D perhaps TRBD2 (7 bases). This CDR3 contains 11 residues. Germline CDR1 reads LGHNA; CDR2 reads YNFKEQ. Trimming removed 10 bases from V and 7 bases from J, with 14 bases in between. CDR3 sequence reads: CATGGPGEQYF. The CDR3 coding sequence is TGTGCCACCGGGGGGCCGGGGGAGCAGTACTTC.

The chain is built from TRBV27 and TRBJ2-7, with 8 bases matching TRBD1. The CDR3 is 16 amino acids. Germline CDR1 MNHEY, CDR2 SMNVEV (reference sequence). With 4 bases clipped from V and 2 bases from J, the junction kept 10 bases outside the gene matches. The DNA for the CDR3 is TGTGCCAGCAGTTCGAATTCCGGGACAGGTACCTACGAGCAGTACTTC. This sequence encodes CASSSNSGTGTYEQYF.

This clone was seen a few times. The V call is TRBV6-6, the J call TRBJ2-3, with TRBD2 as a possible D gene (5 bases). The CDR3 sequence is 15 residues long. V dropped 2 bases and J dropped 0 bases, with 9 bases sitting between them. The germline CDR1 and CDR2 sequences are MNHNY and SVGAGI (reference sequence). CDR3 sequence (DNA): TGTGCCAGCAGTTACGGCGGGTCTAGCACAGATACGCAGTATTTT. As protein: CASSYGGSSTDTQYF.

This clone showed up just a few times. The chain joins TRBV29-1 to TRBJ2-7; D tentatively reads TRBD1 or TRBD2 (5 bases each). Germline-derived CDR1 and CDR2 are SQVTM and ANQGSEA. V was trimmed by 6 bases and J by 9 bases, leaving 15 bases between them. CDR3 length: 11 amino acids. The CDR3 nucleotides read TGCAGCGTGGGGACCGACGGCGGGCAGTACTTC. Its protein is CSVGTDGGQYF.

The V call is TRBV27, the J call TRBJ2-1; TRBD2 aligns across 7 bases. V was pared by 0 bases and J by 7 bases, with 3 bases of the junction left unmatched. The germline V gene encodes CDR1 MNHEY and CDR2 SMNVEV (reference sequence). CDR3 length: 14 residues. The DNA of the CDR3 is TGTGCCAGCAGTTTATCGATTAGCGGGAATGAGCAGTTCTTC. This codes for CASSLSISGNEQFF.

CDR3 amino acids: CASTLGGAQYF. CDR3 nucleotide sequence: TGTGCCAGCACCCTCGGTGGGGCCCAGTACTTC. This chain joins TRBV27 and TRBJ2-5; no clear D. Trimming took off 7 bases at V and 9 bases at J, with 12 bases between the two ends. Germline V gene data show CDR1 as MNHEY and CDR2 as SMNVEV (reference sequence). This CDR3 is built from 11 residues.

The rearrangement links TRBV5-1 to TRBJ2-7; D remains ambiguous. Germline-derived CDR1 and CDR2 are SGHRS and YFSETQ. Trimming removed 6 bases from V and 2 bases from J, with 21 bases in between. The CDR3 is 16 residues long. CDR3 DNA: TGCGCCAGCACTTTCCTCAGGAAAGAACCCCCCTACGAGCAGTACTTC. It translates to CASTFLRKEPPYEQYF.

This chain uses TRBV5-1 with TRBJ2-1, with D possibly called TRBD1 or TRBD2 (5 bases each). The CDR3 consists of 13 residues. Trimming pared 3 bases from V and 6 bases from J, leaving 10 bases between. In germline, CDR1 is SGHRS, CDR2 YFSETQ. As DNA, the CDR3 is TGCGCCAGCAGCTCCCTCGGGGCCAATGAGCAGTTCTTC. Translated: CASSSLGANEQFF.

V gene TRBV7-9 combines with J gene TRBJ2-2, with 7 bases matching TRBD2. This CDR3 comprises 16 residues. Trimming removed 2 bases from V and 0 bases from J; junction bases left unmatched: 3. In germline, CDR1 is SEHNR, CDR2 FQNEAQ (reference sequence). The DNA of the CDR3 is TGTGCCAGCAGCTTATTCAGCGGGGCGAACACCGGGGAGCTGTTTTTT. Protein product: CASSLFSGANTGELFF.

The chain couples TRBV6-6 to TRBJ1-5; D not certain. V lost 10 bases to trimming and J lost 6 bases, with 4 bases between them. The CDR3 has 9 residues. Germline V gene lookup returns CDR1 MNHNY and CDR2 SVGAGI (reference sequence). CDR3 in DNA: TGTGCCACCGGTCAGCCCCAGCATTTT. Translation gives CATGQPQHF.

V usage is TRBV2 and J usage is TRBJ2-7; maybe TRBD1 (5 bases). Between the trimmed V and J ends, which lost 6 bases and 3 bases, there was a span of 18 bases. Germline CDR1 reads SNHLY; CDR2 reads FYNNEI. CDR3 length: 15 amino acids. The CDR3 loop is CASRGNSGSHYEQYF. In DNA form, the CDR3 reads TGTGCCAGCAGGGGGAATTCAGGGTCCCACTACGAGCAGTACTTC.

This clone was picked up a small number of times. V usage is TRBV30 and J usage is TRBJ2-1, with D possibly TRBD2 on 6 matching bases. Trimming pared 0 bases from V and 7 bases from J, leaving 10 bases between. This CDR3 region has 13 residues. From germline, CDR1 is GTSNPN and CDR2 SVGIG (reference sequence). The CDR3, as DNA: TGTGCCTGGAGTGTAATGGGGGGAAATGAGCAGTTCTTC. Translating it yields CAWSVMGGNEQFF.